The next 9 T cell receptor beta chains were all read from a single sample in a study of OX40 agonist ivuxolimab in advanced cancers. The repertoire was sequenced with immunoSEQ multiplex PCR; TCRdb's copy has only in-frame clones and lacks some. The sample includes about 26,000 clones, roughly 90% seen only once; the top ten take approximately 23%. The specimen comprised CD4+ or CD8+ T cells sorted from blood, sampled in a trial of the OX40 agonist ivuxolimab. These receptors all come from an adult with an advanced solid tumor such as melanoma, head and neck, liver or kidney cancer.

This chain connects TRBV11-2 to TRBJ2-2; 9 bases are a match to TRBD2. CDR1 is SGHAT, CDR2 FQNNGV, per germline. This CDR3 region has 17 residues. The V segment lost 3 bases and the J segment 0 bases; nucleotides outside the gene matches: 5. CDR3 sequence: CASSFWSGGPNTGELFF. In DNA, the CDR3 is TGTGCCAGCAGCTTTTGGAGCGGGGGGCCGAACACCGGGGAGCTGTTTTTT.

The chain couples TRBV9 to TRBJ1-3; 8 nucleotides line up with TRBD1. Germline V gene data show CDR1 as SGDLS and CDR2 as YYNGEE. This CDR3 is 15 amino acids long. Germline trimming cut 4 bases from V and 4 bases from J; bases unmatched to any gene: 7. The CDR3 DNA follows: TGTGCCAGCAGCTTTGGGACAGGAGGCGGAAACACCATATATTTT. The encoded protein is CASSFGTGGGNTIYF.

This clone was observed once. This chain uses TRBV27 with TRBJ2-7, with TRBD1 identical over 7 bases. The V segment lost 5 bases and the J segment 2 bases; nucleotides outside the gene matches: 18. There are 18 residues in the CDR3. Germline V CDR1 and CDR2: MNHEY, SMNVEV (reference sequence). CDR3 amino acids: CASSPGQPEQTGTYEQYF. CDR3 nucleotides: TGTGCCAGCAGTCCGGGCCAGCCCGAACAGACAGGGACCTACGAGCAGTACTTC.

The chain combines TRBV28 with TRBJ2-1, with unresolved D. CDR1 and CDR2 from the germline V gene are MDHEN and SYDVKM. V gave up 3 bases and J gave up 0 bases, with 12 bases separating them. This CDR3 is built from 16 residues. CDR3 loop: CASSLGGISSYNEQFF. For the CDR3, the DNA is TGTGCCAGCAGTTTGGGTGGGATAAGCTCCTACAATGAGCAGTTCTTC.

The CDR3 region has the DNA TGCGCCAGCAGCTACAGGGAGTCCTCCTACGAGCAGTACTTC. It codes for CASSYRESSYEQYF. The rearrangement joins TRBV5-1 to TRBJ2-7; possibly TRBD1 for D (6 bases). CDR3 length: 14 residues. V was cut by 3 bases and J by 0 bases, with 10 bases left in between. Germline-derived CDR1 and CDR2 are SGHRS and YFSETQ. The whole variable domain, filled in from reference TRBV5-1 and TRBJ2-7, reads KAGVTQTPRYLIKTRGQQVTLSCSPISGHRSVSWYQQTPGQGLQFLFEYFSETQRNKGNFPGRFSGRQFSNSRSEMNVSTLELGDSALYLCASSYRESSYEQYFGPGTRLTVT.

The chain uses TRBV27 and TRBJ1-2; possible D gene TRBD1, 5 bases. Trimming pared 2 bases from V and 4 bases from J, leaving 17 bases between. Germline V gene lookup returns CDR1 MNHEY and CDR2 SMNVEV (reference sequence). The CDR3 is 16 residues long. CDR3 nucleotide sequence: TGTGCCAGCAGTTTAGGGTCGGGGGTAAACCGCTATGGCTACACCTTC. It is translated as CASSLGSGVNRYGYTF.

The chain joins TRBV25-1 to TRBJ2-7; the D gene is possibly TRBD1 (5 bases). The V end was cut by 8 bases, the J end by 3 bases, with 17 bases between. CDR1 and CDR2 from the germline V gene are MGHDK and SYGVNS. This CDR3 is built from 14 residues. CDR3 residues: CASSDADSDYEQYF. DNA for the CDR3: TGTGCCAGCTCAGATGCAGACAGCGACTACGAGCAGTACTTC.

The V gene is TRBV7-9, the J gene TRBJ2-5; unclear D gene. The V gene lost 5 bases and the J gene lost 0 bases, with 16 bases spanning the gap. CDR1 SEHNR and CDR2 FQNEAQ come from the germline V gene (reference sequence). The CDR3 consists of 16 residues. The CDR3 nucleotides are TGTGCCAGCAGCCCGCTACCAGACGGTTACCAAGAGACCCAGTACTTC. Translating it yields CASSPLPDGYQETQYF.

The chain couples TRBV19 to TRBJ1-5; a weak D match, TRBD1 (5 bases). CDR1 and CDR2 from the germline V gene are LNHDA and SQIVND (reference sequence). The CDR3 loop spans 17 amino acids. V was trimmed by 3 bases and J by 0 bases, leaving 15 bases between them. This chain's CDR3 is CASSIPSTAYSNQPQHF. In DNA form, the CDR3 reads TGTGCCAGTAGTATCCCCTCGACAGCTTATAGCAATCAGCCCCAGCATTTT. Drawing the rest from reference TRBV19 and TRBJ1-5, the complete variable domain is DGGITQSPKYLFRKEGQNVTLSCEQNLNHDAMYWYRQDPGQGLRLIYYSQIVNDFQKGDIAEGYSVSREKKESFPLTVTSAQKNPTAFYLCASSIPSTAYSNQPQHFGDGTRLSIL.